A selection of T cell receptor beta chains follows, all from one sample in a study of T cells in Graves' hyperthyroidism and ophthalmopathy. One entry per CDR3 protein results from TCRdb running MiXCR on the multiplex PCR reads. The sample comprises roughly 170,000 distinct CDR3 sequences, over 15% of which are singletons, and around 29% rests with the top ten. The sequenced sample consisted of blood. Receptors were obtained from a woman between 50 and 59 years old with Graves' hyperthyroidism. Each CDR3 is given with its conserved first and last residue.

J: TRBJ1-5; V: TRBV9; CDR3: CASSVGTGGSGQPQHF
J: TRBJ1-2; V: TRBV5-1; CDR3: CASSISPVGSYGYTF
J: TRBJ2-7; V: TRBV28; CDR3: CATSERGGRYEQYF
J: TRBJ2-1; V: TRBV5-1; CDR3: CASSFDSGSFESEQFF
J: TRBJ1-3; V: TRBV7-2; CDR3: CASSLGRLVQSSGNTIYF
J: TRBJ2-1; V: TRBV12-3/TRBV12-4; CDR3: CASTYRRHNEQFF
J: TRBJ1-2; V: TRBV10-3; CDR3: CAISEGDRGVYGYTF
J: TRBJ1-1; V: TRBV7-2; CDR3: CASSFTQGGFNTEAFF
J: TRBJ2-4; V: TRBV19; CDR3: CASSRDGSKNIQYF
J: TRBJ1-2; V: TRBV7-8; CDR3: CASSSGAGRYGYTF
J: TRBJ1-1; V: TRBV28; CDR3: CASSYRVVTEAFF
J: TRBJ2-5; V: TRBV29-1; CDR3: CSAEGLAETQYF
J: TRBJ2-7; V: TRBV6-1; CDR3: CASSEALQGASYEQYF
J: TRBJ1-1; V: TRBV5-4; CDR3: CASSLAKRTEAFF
J: TRBJ2-2; V: TRBV20-1; CDR3: CSAIGTGTKPYSNTGELFF
J: TRBJ2-5; V: TRBV7-2; CDR3: CASSSVAGGPFETQYF
J: TRBJ1-2; V: TRBV18; CDR3: CASSPDQYNYGYTF
J: TRBJ1-1; V: TRBV7-2; CDR3: CASSLGRPSEAFF
J: TRBJ2-3; V: TRBV6-5; CDR3: CASSYREDTDTQYF
J: TRBJ1-6; V: TRBV7-2; CDR3: CASSRLTPGGPLHF
J: TRBJ2-3; V: TRBV20-1; CDR3: CSARGGQGATDTQYF
J: TRBJ2-1; V: TRBV7-7; CDR3: CASSLKSGRELYNEQFF
J: TRBJ1-2; V: TRBV29-1; CDR3: CSDGTGFHGYTF
J: TRBJ1-4; V: TRBV20-1; CDR3: CSAREGTGVGKLFF
J: TRBJ1-1; V: TRBV18; CDR3: CASSGKLNTEAFF
J: TRBJ2-2; V: TRBV27; CDR3: CASRTEGFVPGELFF
J: TRBJ2-1; V: TRBV6-2/TRBV6-3; CDR3: CASSYLGGPGDEQFF
J: TRBJ1-4; V: TRBV5-1; CDR3: CASRGFGTENEKLFF
J: TRBJ2-2; V: TRBV7-3; CDR3: CASSLTGSSPGELFF
J: TRBJ1-2; V: TRBV29-1; CDR3: CSVEEGGGDYTF
J: TRBJ2-2; V: TRBV5-1; CDR3: CASSLEVARGTSTGELFF
J: TRBJ1-6; V: TRBV27; CDR3: CASSYGAWNSPLHF
J: TRBJ2-1; V: TRBV7-9; CDR3: CASSSSSVGEQFF
J: TRBJ1-1; V: TRBV11-2; CDR3: CASSLVVFRGVGTEAFF
J: TRBJ1-2; V: TRBV10-1; CDR3: CASSVSGLPYGYTF
J: TRBJ2-7; V: TRBV20-1; CDR3: CSAREPGQPEQYF
J: TRBJ2-1; V: TRBV4-3; CDR3: CASSRILANEQFF
J: TRBJ1-6; V: TRBV9; CDR3: CASSRDRNSPLHF
J: TRBJ2-5; V: TRBV6-1; CDR3: CASSEFGSTMETQYF
J: TRBJ2-1; V: TRBV6-1; CDR3: CASRGLYNEQFF
J: TRBJ1-5; V: TRBV2; CDR3: CASSEMGQHGERHF